This T cell receptor beta chain is from a study of T cells in Graves' hyperthyroidism and ophthalmopathy. The CDR3 has 12 residues. V lost 0 bases and J 7 bases, leaving 3 bases between the germline ends. Looked up from germline, CDR1 is LGHDT and CDR2 is YNNKEL (reference sequence). Study results and limitations: Ophthalmopathy and stable hyperthyroidism were separated by a 13 V-J model. Researchers found most expanded thyroid clonotypes above 0.001 in blood as well.

Patients counted as stable if ophthalmopathy did not develop within 18 months. The source of the PBMCs was 8 to 10 ml of fresh peripheral blood. This clonotype was seen repeatedly, ten times or more. What it binds is not known. Amplified TCR beta CDR3 regions derived from RNA transcripts. Initially, a first-round RT-PCR of the TCR CDR3 employed the HTBI primer set. TCRdb ran MiXCR on the multiplex PCR reads and lists one entry per CDR3 protein. The table has about 180,000 distinct CDR3 sequences, about 18% seen once. Sequenced sample: blood. The TCR sequence derives from a woman in her forties or fifties with Graves' hyperthyroidism. This rearrangement joins TRBV3-1 to TRBJ1-4; D gene uncertain. CDR3 loop: CASSQEFEKLFF. CDR3 in DNA: TGTGCCAGCAGCCAAGAATTTGAAAAACTGTTTTTT. Based on the CDR3 plus reference TRBV3-1 and TRBJ1-4, the full variable domain is DTAVSQTPKYLVTQMGNDKSIKCEQNLGHDTMYWYKQDSKKFLKIMFSYNNKELIINETVPNRFSPKSPDKAHLNLHINSLELGDSAVYFCASSQEFEKLFFGSGTQLSVL.